These T cell receptor beta chains were read from a single sample in a study of CD8 T cells in ankylosing spondylitis. TCRdb reanalysed the 5' RACE reads using MiXCR and keeps one entry per CDR3 protein. The sample carries 200,000 to 300,000 distinct CDR3 sequences, 20% to 30% recorded once. Sequences were obtained from blood, either unsorted or a sorted T cell fraction (not recorded which). These receptors were obtained from a male donor with ankylosing spondylitis or in good health (not recorded which). Each CDR3 is given with its conserved first and last residue. A D gene is named only where the DNA matches it firmly. Where a row states a size, it is once, few, many or the class of an expanded clone; other rows omit it.

>TRBJ1-5|TRBV7-2|.|.
TGTGCCAGCAGCGGGGCCGGGTTGGAGCCCCAGCATTTT
CASSGAGLEPQHF
>TRBJ1-4|TRBV6-1|.|.
TGTGCCAGCAGTGGATCGGGACGGATTAATGAAAAACTGTTTTTT
CASSGSGRINEKLFF
>TRBJ1-5|TRBV15|many|.
TGTGCCACCAGCAGGGCCCCCATAAACAATCAGCCCCAGCATTTT
CATSRAPINNQPQHF
>TRBJ2-6|TRBV15|.|.
TGTGCCACCAGCAGGAAAAGCTCTGGGGCCAACGTCCTGACTTTC
CATSRKSSGANVLTF
>TRBJ1-4|TRBV5-5|.|TRBD1
TGTGCCAGCAGCTTGGATACAGGGGGGAATGAAAAGCTGTTTTTT
CASSLDTGGNEKLFF
>TRBJ2-7|TRBV20-1|.|.
TGCAGTGCTAGAGATCTAGTTAGCGGCAACGAGCAGTACTTC
CSARDLVSGNEQYF
>TRBJ1-2|TRBV6-1|.|TRBD1
TGTGCCAGCAGTCCCCCTCGGACAGGGGGCAGGGATGGCTACACCTTC
CASSPPRTGGRDGYTF
>TRBJ2-5|TRBV18|.|TRBD2
TGTGCCAGCTCACCACGACTAGCGGGGGCCCAAGAGACCCAGTACTTC
CASSPRLAGAQETQYF
>TRBJ2-5|TRBV12-3/TRBV12-4|many|.
TGTGCCAGCAGTTTATCGGCCGGAGAAGAGACCCAGTACTTC
CASSLSAGEETQYF
>TRBJ2-5|TRBV21-1|.|.
TGTGCCAGCAGCATTCAACAGGGGGAGACCCAGTACTTC
CASSIQQGETQYF
>TRBJ1-5|TRBV5-1|many|TRBD1
TGCGCCAGCAGCCCTTCTGAGACAGGGGGCGTTCAGCCCCAGCATTTT
CASSPSETGGVQPQHF
>TRBJ1-2|TRBV3-1|many|.
TGTGCCAGCAGTGACAACTATGGCTACACCTTC
CASSDNYGYTF
>TRBJ2-1|TRBV7-2|.|.
TGTGCCAGCAGCTTAGATGCTGGATTATATGAGCAGTTCTTC
CASSLDAGLYEQFF
>TRBJ1-6|TRBV20-1|once|.
TGCAGTGCTAGACCAACAGGGAATTCACCCCTCCACTTT
CSARPTGNSPLHF
>TRBJ1-5|TRBV7-2|many|.
TGTGCCAGCAGCTTTGAACCGAGCAATCAGCCCCAGCATTTT
CASSFEPSNQPQHF
>TRBJ2-1|TRBV19|few|TRBD1
TGTGCCAGTAACCGGCCGGGGGACAGGGGGTCAAATGAGCAGTTCTTC
CASNRPGDRGSNEQFF
>TRBJ2-3|TRBV25-1|.|.
TGTGCCAGCAGCCCAGGGACTAGCACAGATACGCAGTATTTT
CASSPGTSTDTQYF
>TRBJ1-2|TRBV7-9|many|.
TGTGCCAGCAGCCCGACAGATAATGGCTACACCTTC
CASSPTDNGYTF
>TRBJ1-1|TRBV12-3/TRBV12-4|few|TRBD1
TGTGCCAGCAGTTCCCGGGACAGGGAGACTGAAGCTTTCTTT
CASSSRDRETEAFF
>TRBJ1-1|TRBV20-1|.|.
TGCAGTGCTAGAGATCCGTTCGGGAACACTGAAGCTTTCTTT
CSARDPFGNTEAFF
>TRBJ2-2|TRBV2|.|TRBD2
TGTGCCAGCAGACCTAGCGGGGTTGACACCGGGGAGCTGTTTTTT
CASRPSGVDTGELFF
>TRBJ1-4|TRBV10-3|many|.
TGTGCCATCAGTGAGTCGGAGGAGATCGGTGAAAAACTGTTTTTT
CAISESEEIGEKLFF
>TRBJ2-2|TRBV5-6|many|.
TGTGCCAGCACCCAGCCAGGGCAGACCGGGGAGCTGTTTTTT
CASTQPGQTGELFF
>TRBJ2-5|TRBV12-3/TRBV12-4|.|TRBD1
TGTGCCAGCAGATGGACAGGGGCCCGACGCCAGTACTTC
CASRWTGARRQYF
>TRBJ2-7|TRBV29-1|.|TRBD1
TGCAGCGTCACGGACAGGGGGCTTCTCTACGAGCAGTACTTC
CSVTDRGLLYEQYF
>TRBJ1-6|TRBV7-9|.|TRBD1
TGTGCCACGCCGGGACAGACCTATTCACCCCTCCACTTT
CATPGQTYSPLHF
>TRBJ2-1|TRBV20-1|.|TRBD2
TGCAGTGCTAGGGCCCTAGGCGGGGGGGCCGGTGAGCAGTTCTTC
CSARALGGGAGEQFF
>TRBJ2-3|TRBV12-3/TRBV12-4|many|.
TGTGCCAGCAGGGGTTGGGGGGACACACGCACAGATACGCAGTATTTT
CASRGWGDTRTDTQYF
>TRBJ2-7|TRBV20-1|.|.
TGCACCCCCGGACGGCAGATAGACGAGCAGTACTTC
CTPGRQIDEQYF
>TRBJ2-3|TRBV12-3/TRBV12-4|.|TRBD1
TGTGCCAGCAACACAGGGGGCGCAGATACGCAGTATTTT
CASNTGGADTQYF
>TRBJ2-5|TRBV2|many|.
TGTGCCAGCTGGGGGCGGACCGTCCGAGAGACCCAGTACTTC
CASWGRTVRETQYF
>TRBJ2-3|TRBV2|few|.
TGTGCCAGCAGTGAAAGGGGCCGCACAGATACGCAGTATTTT
CASSERGRTDTQYF
>TRBJ2-5|TRBV20-1|many|TRBD1
TGCAGTGCTCCGACAGGGAGAGTCGAGACCCAGTACTTC
CSAPTGRVETQYF
>TRBJ2-3|TRBV29-1|.|TRBD1
TGCAGCGTAGAGGGGGGACAGGGCACAGATACGCAGTATTTT
CSVEGGQGTDTQYF
>TRBJ1-2|TRBV20-1|many|.
TGCAGTGCTAGGAGCAGGGCCGGGAGCTACACCTTC
CSARSRAGSYTF
>TRBJ2-6|TRBV12-3/TRBV12-4|.|.
TGTGCCAGCACCTCGCCCGGGGACAAGAGCTCTGGGGCCAACGTCCTGACTTTC
CASTSPGDKSSGANVLTF
>TRBJ1-3|TRBV20-1|many|.
TGCAGTGCTAGGGCGTATTTGGGAAACACCATATATTTT
CSARAYLGNTIYF
>TRBJ2-7|TRBV20-1|.|TRBD1
TGCAGTTTGCGGACAGGGCGCGAGCAGTACTTC
CSLRTGREQYF
>TRBJ1-1|TRBV12-3/TRBV12-4|many|.
TGTGCCAGCAGTGGAGCTTGGGGAGGGGGGTTGAACACTGAAGCTTTCTTT
CASSGAWGGGLNTEAFF
>TRBJ2-7|TRBV11-2|.|.
TGTGCCAGCAGCCGTCCCCGGACTCGGTCCTACGAGCAGTACTTC
CASSRPRTRSYEQYF
>TRBJ2-4|TRBV11-2|.|.
TGTGCCAGCAGTGACAGGATAAGAGGGAACATTCAGTACTTC
CASSDRIRGNIQYF
>TRBJ2-4|TRBV7-7|.|TRBD1
TGTGCTAGCAGCTTAGGGGGACAGGGAGACATTCAGTACTTC
CASSLGGQGDIQYF
>TRBJ2-1|TRBV12-3/TRBV12-4|.|.
TGTGCCAGCAGTGCTGGGACACCTACTCAGAGGTTGAATGAGCAGTTCTTC
CASSAGTPTQRLNEQFF
>TRBJ2-2|TRBV12-3/TRBV12-4|many|.
TGTGCCAGCAGAGGGGCGAACACCGGGGAGCTGTTTTTT
CASRGANTGELFF
>TRBJ2-7|TRBV6-1|.|.
TGTGCCAGCAGTGAAGCATCCAGCAGGGGTTACGAGCAGTACTTC
CASSEASSRGYEQYF
>TRBJ2-7|TRBV10-3|few|.
TGTGCCATCTGGCAGGGAACCCACGAGCAGTACTTC
CAIWQGTHEQYF
>TRBJ2-1|TRBV20-1|few|TRBD2
TGCAGTGGATTAGCGGGGGGGTACAATGAGCAGTTCTTC
CSGLAGGYNEQFF
>TRBJ2-1|TRBV12-3/TRBV12-4|many|.
TGTGCCAGCAGTTCTGGGGCAGAAACCTACAATGAGCAGTTCTTC
CASSSGAETYNEQFF